Listed here are 16 T cell receptor beta chains from one sample, sequenced in a study of T cell changes during pregnancy in multiple sclerosis. Produced via immunoSEQ multiplex PCR; TCRdb's table is partial and in-frame only. The sample carries around 97,000 clones, about nine tenths recorded once. The material sequenced was peripheral blood, taken in the second trimester of pregnancy. The origin of the receptors is a female donor in good health, enrolled as a control in a pregnancy study.

V gene TRBV6-5 combines with J gene TRBJ1-2; TRBD1 might be the D (5 bases). The germline CDR1 and CDR2 sequences are MNHEY and SVGAGI. CDR3 length: 11 amino acids. V shed 7 bases and J shed 6 bases, with 9 bases lying between them. CDR3 sequence: CASKGPNGYTF. The DNA of the CDR3 is TGTGCCAGCAAGGGGCCTAATGGCTACACCTTC.

The V and J genes are TRBV6-1 and TRBJ1-5; TRBD1 matches at 8 bases. CDR1 is MNHNS, CDR2 SASEGT, per germline. The CDR3 consists of 13 residues. The V segment lost 3 bases and the J segment 9 bases; nucleotides outside the gene matches: 4. The CDR3 region is CASSDRGLGPQHF. The CDR3 nucleotides are TGTGCCAGCAGTGACAGGGGGCTAGGGCCCCAGCATTTT.

The count of this clone is one. This chain connects TRBV29-1 to TRBJ1-2; a possible D gene is TRBD1 (5 bases). This CDR3 is 14 amino acids long. Germline lookup yields CDR1 SQVTM and CDR2 ANQGSEA. The V gene lost 3 bases and the J gene lost 3 bases, with 14 bases spanning the gap. The CDR3 bases are TGCAGCGTTGACCGCAGGGTGGTAGACTATGGCTACACCTTC. The encoded protein is CSVDRRVVDYGYTF.

The chain couples TRBV7-9 to TRBJ2-7; 8 bases map to TRBD1. Trimming at V came to 5 bases and at J to 5 bases, leaving 5 bases not matched to a gene. There are 13 residues in the CDR3. Germline CDR1 is SEHNR and CDR2 is FQNEAQ (reference sequence). The CDR3 sequence: CASSHSGGDEQYF. The DNA of the CDR3 is TGTGCCAGCAGCCATTCAGGGGGCGACGAGCAGTACTTC.

This clone was recorded a few times. This chain joins TRBV6-1 and TRBJ1-1, with D maybe TRBD1 (5 bases). The CDR3 sequence is 13 residues long. Trimming left V 5 bases short and J 2 bases short, with 9 bases between. CDR1 and CDR2 (germline): MNHNS, SASEGT. The CDR3, as DNA: TGTGCCAGCAGTAAGACAGATAACACTGAAGCTTTCTTT. This encodes CASSKTDNTEAFF.

In this sample, this clone turned up once. The J gene is TRBJ2-7, the V gene TRBV27; the D gene is possibly TRBD1 (6 bases). V gave up 3 bases and J gave up 2 bases, with 14 bases separating them. The CDR3 length is 15 residues. Per germline, CDR1 MNHEY and CDR2 SMNVEV (reference sequence). The CDR3 coding sequence is TGTGCCAGCAGTTTCTTCTTGGGGACAACCTACGAGCAGTACTTC. Amino acid sequence: CASSFFLGTTYEQYF.

The chain has TRBV15 and TRBJ2-5; 11 nucleotides match TRBD2. Germline-derived CDR1 and CDR2 are LNHNV and YYDKDF (reference sequence). This CDR3 contains 13 residues. The ends lost 6 bases at V and 6 bases at J; junction bases unmatched: 3. CDR3 in amino acids: CATRLAGDKTQYF. The CDR3 coding sequence is TGTGCCACCAGACTAGCGGGAGACAAGACCCAGTACTTC. The whole variable domain, remainder taken from reference TRBV15 and TRBJ2-5, is DAMVIQNPRYQVTQFGKPVTLSCSQTLNHNVMYWYQQKSSQAPKLLFHYYDKDFNNEADTPDNFQSRRPNTSFCFLDIRSPGLGDTAMYLCATRLAGDKTQYFGPGTRLLVL.

This sequence joins TRBV29-1 and TRBJ2-3; tentatively, D is TRBD1 (5 bases). This CDR3 contains 11 residues. Germline-derived CDR1 and CDR2 are SQVTM and ANQGSEA. The V end lost 2 bases, the J end lost 7 bases, and 7 bases lay between the germline ends. The CDR3 coding sequence is TGCAGCGTTGAACCAGGGAATACGCAGTATTTT. Its translation is CSVEPGNTQYF.

This chain connects TRBV5-5 to TRBJ2-3; the D gene is possibly TRBD1 (6 bases). The CDR3 loop spans 16 amino acids. Germline CDR1 SGHKS, CDR2 YYEKEE (reference sequence). The V gene lost 4 bases and the J gene lost 5 bases, with 20 bases spanning the gap. CDR3 DNA: TGTGCCAGCAGCACCCCCGGGACACAGGCCGTAGATACGCAGTATTTT. Protein: CASSTPGTQAVDTQYF.

The gene calls are TRBV30 and TRBJ2-1; 9 positions match TRBD2. CDR1 and CDR2 (germline): GTSNPN, SVGIG (reference sequence). This CDR3 has 15 amino acids. After removal of 0 bases from V and 9 bases from J, the junction contained 9 bases not matched to a gene. The CDR3 region has the DNA TGTGCCTGGAGTGTAGGGGTAGCGGGAGCGCGTGAGCAGTTCTTC. It is translated as CAWSVGVAGAREQFF.

This rearrangement joins TRBV7-6 to TRBJ2-2; 8 bases are a match to TRBD2. Germline loops: CDR1 SGHVS, CDR2 FNYEAQ. The junction had 11 bases not matched to a gene; V was cut back by 6 bases and J by 5 bases. This CDR3 region has 16 residues. CDR3 bases: TGTGCCAGCAGTACCGGTCGTGCTAGCGGGACCGGGGAGCTGTTTTTT. Residues: CASSTGRASGTGELFF.

This clone was seen only once. The V call is TRBV5-5, the J call TRBJ1-6; TRBD1 aligns across 7 bases. With 4 bases clipped from V and 7 bases from J, the junction kept 11 bases outside the gene matches. CDR1 is SGHKS and CDR2 is YYEKEE in the germline V gene (reference sequence). This CDR3 region has 16 residues. The CDR3 spells CASSIGVDRVNSPLHF. CDR3 nucleotide sequence: TGTGCCAGCAGCATCGGCGTTGACAGGGTAAATTCACCCCTCCACTTT. Using reference TRBV5-5 and TRBJ1-6 for the parts outside the CDR3, the full variable domain is DAGVTQSPTHLIKTRGQQVTLRCSPISGHKSVSWYQQVLGQGPQFIFQYYEKEERGRGNFPDRFSARQFPNYSSELNVNALLLGDSALYLCASSIGVDRVNSPLHFGNGTRLTVT.

The table lists this clone with a few counts. The chain couples TRBV27 to TRBJ1-2, with D possibly being TRBD1 (5 bases). Germline CDR1 reads MNHEY; CDR2 reads SMNVEV (reference sequence). Trimming took 4 bases from V and 4 from J, leaving 13 bases between them. The CDR3 is 14 amino acids. CDR3 nucleotides: TGTGCCAGCAGTTCCTCGACAGACACCTATGGCTACACCTTC. Its translation is CASSSSTDTYGYTF.

This chain joins TRBV6-1 and TRBJ1-6, with no clear D. Trimming stripped 1 base from V and 15 bases from J, with 19 bases between. CDR1 is MNHNS and CDR2 is SASEGT in the germline V gene. This CDR3 has 15 residues. CDR3: CASSEEVRSLSILHF. The CDR3 coding sequence is TGTGCCAGCAGTGAAGAGGTCAGGTCCTTATCTATCCTCCACTTT.

V gene TRBV7-2 combines with J gene TRBJ1-5; a possible D gene is TRBD1 (5 bases). Germline CDR1 SGHTA, CDR2 FQGNSA. Trimming shortened V by 4 bases and J by 5 bases, and 12 bases separated the two germline ends. The CDR3 contains 14 residues. The CDR3 DNA is TGTGCCAGCAGCTCCGACAGATTTTATCAGCCCCAGCATTTT. This translates into CASSSDRFYQPQHF.

The sample holds one count of this clone. The chain links TRBV18 to TRBJ2-7; 11 nucleotides match TRBD1. Germline V gene data show CDR1 as KGHSH and CDR2 as LQKENI. This CDR3 has 16 amino acids. V gave up 2 bases and J gave up 3 bases; unmatched junction bases: 6. Written as DNA, the CDR3 is TGTGCCAGCTCACCATCCGGACAGGGGGCCCTCTACGAGCAGTACTTC. Translating gives CASSPSGQGALYEQYF.